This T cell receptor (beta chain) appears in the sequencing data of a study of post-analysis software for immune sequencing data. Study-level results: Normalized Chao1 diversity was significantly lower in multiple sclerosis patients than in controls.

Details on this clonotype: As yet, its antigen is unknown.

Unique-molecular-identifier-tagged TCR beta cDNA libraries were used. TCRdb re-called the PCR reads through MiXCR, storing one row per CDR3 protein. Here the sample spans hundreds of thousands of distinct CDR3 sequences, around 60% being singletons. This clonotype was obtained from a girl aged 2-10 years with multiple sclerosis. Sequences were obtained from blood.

The CDR3 region has the DNA TGCGCCAGCAGCCCGGGACTAGCGGAACAATCCTACGAGCAGTACTTC. Its translation is CASSPGLAEQSYEQYF. The chain links TRBV5-1 to TRBJ2-7; 11 positions agree with TRBD2. Germline V gene data show CDR1 as SGHRS and CDR2 as YFSETQ. The CDR3 runs to 16 residues. J was trimmed by 1 base and V by 4 bases; bases with no gene match: 7.